The 20 T cell receptor beta chains presented below share a single source sample, sequenced in a study of CD8 T cells in ankylosing spondylitis. MiXCR, run by TCRdb on the 5' RACE reads, gives a single entry per CDR3 protein. Of approximately 240,000 distinct CDR3 sequences listed, roughly a tenth are singletons. The sample was blood, either unsorted or a sorted T cell fraction (not recorded which). These receptors came from a male donor with ankylosing spondylitis or in good health (not recorded which).

This clonotype was seen only a few times. This sequence joins TRBV24-1 and TRBJ2-1; 8 bases align to TRBD2. The CDR3 totals 15 residues. V shed 6 bases, J shed 4 bases, and the junction held 7 bases outside the gene matches. CDR1 is KGHDR and CDR2 is SFDVKD in the germline V gene. The chain's CDR3 is CATSSTGGSYNEQFF. The CDR3 DNA reads TGTGCCACCAGTTCGACGGGAGGGTCGTACAATGAGCAGTTCTTC.

This clonotype appeared many times. The chain employs TRBV5-1 and TRBJ2-6; D ambiguous. V lost 4 bases to trimming and J lost 0 bases, with 14 bases between them. Germline CDR1 SGHRS, CDR2 YFSETQ. The CDR3 loop spans 17 amino acids. CDR3 residues: CASSPEALISGANVLTF. The CDR3 DNA sequence: TGCGCCAGCAGCCCTGAAGCACTAATCTCTGGGGCCAACGTCCTGACTTTC.

This clonotype occurred many times. The chain links TRBV20-1 to TRBJ1-2; the match to TRBD1 covers 7 bases. The CDR3 is 14 residues long. V gave up 1 base and J gave up 6 bases; unmatched junction bases: 8. Germline V CDR1 and CDR2: DFQATT, SNEGSKA (reference sequence). The CDR3 DNA reads TGCAGTGCTAGAGCTCAGGGGGGGCTGGATGGCTACACCTTC. Encoded protein: CSARAQGGLDGYTF.

The chain recombines TRBV20-1 with TRBJ2-4; 13 positions match TRBD2. The CDR3 sequence is 16 residues long. Per the germline V gene, CDR1 is DFQATT and CDR2 is SNEGSKA (reference sequence). Losses at the gene ends were 5 bases for V and 0 bases for J; bases not matched to a gene: 4. The CDR3, as DNA: TGCAGTGCTCTGGGGACTAGCGGGGTAGCCAAAAACATTCAGTACTTC. This gives the protein CSALGTSGVAKNIQYF.

This clonotype was detected ten times or more. The chain couples TRBV5-1 to TRBJ2-3; 14 nucleotides align to TRBD2. The CDR3 is made up of 17 amino acids. The germline gives CDR1 SGHRS, CDR2 YFSETQ. After removal of 5 bases from V and 4 bases from J, the junction contained 9 bases not matched to a gene. The CDR3 DNA reads TGCGCCAGCAGTCCTGGGACTAGCGGGAGTCGATCAGATACGCAGTATTTT. Encoded protein: CASSPGTSGSRSDTQYF. Full variable domain (outside the CDR3, taken from reference TRBV5-1 and TRBJ2-3): KAGVTQTPRYLIKTRGQQVTLSCSPISGHRSVSWYQQTPGQGLQFLFEYFSETQRNKGNFPGRFSGRQFSNSRSEMNVSTLELGDSALYLCASSPGTSGSRSDTQYFGPGTRLTVL.

This clonotype was recorded many times. The chain joins TRBV12-3 or TRBV12-4 to TRBJ2-1; D is unclear. V lost 4 bases to trimming and J lost 8 bases, with 15 bases between them. The CDR3 extends over 14 amino acids. In nucleotides, the CDR3 is TGTGCCAGCAGTTCCTTTTCCTTTCGAGATGAGCAGTTCTTC. It is translated as CASSSFSFRDEQFF.

This chain connects TRBV29-1 to TRBJ2-7, with D possibly matching TRBD2 (5 bases). CDR1 is SQVTM, CDR2 ANQGSEA, per germline. The V end lost 3 bases, the J end lost 6 bases, and 15 bases lay between the germline ends. This CDR3 comprises 13 residues. The DNA for the CDR3 is TGCAGCGTTGATAAGGAGGTTGAGTCCGAGCAGTACTTC. Protein product: CSVDKEVESEQYF.

This chain connects TRBV7-3 to TRBJ2-1; TRBD2 aligns across 11 bases. The CDR3 is made up of 19 amino acids. Germline V gives CDR1 SGHTA, CDR2 FQGTGA. The V and J ends lost 5 bases and 0 bases, in that order; junction bases with no gene match: 12. For the CDR3, the DNA is TGTGCCAGCAGCCTCCGGGGACTAGCGGAGGTGAGCTCCTACAATGAGCAGTTCTTC. Translation: CASSLRGLAEVSSYNEQFF.

This clonotype was observed at least ten times. The chain has TRBV20-1 and TRBJ2-7; 7 positions match TRBD2. The CDR3 runs 13 residues. The germline gives CDR1 DFQATT, CDR2 SNEGSKA (reference sequence). V lost 3 bases to trimming and J lost 4 bases; unmatched junction nucleotides: 6. The CDR3 DNA reads as TGCAGTGCTAGGGGCGGGGGAAGATACGAGCAGTACTTC. It codes for CSARGGGRYEQYF.

This clonotype was seen at least ten times. The chain is built from TRBV3-1 and TRBJ2-7, with 11 bases that match TRBD1. V shed 2 bases, J shed 6 bases, and the junction held 6 bases outside the gene matches. This CDR3 spans 15 amino acids. Per the germline V gene, CDR1 is LGHDT and CDR2 is YNNKEL (reference sequence). In DNA form, the CDR3 reads TGTGCCAGCAGCCAACCCGGGACAGGGGGGGGCGAGCAGTACTTC. Encoded protein: CASSQPGTGGGEQYF.

Ten or more counts support this clonotype. The rearrangement links TRBV10-3 to TRBJ2-1; perhaps TRBD1 as D (6 bases). Per the germline V gene, CDR1 is ENHRY and CDR2 is SYGVKD. Trimming stripped 2 bases from V and 3 bases from J, with 8 bases between. CDR3 size: 14 residues. The chain's CDR3 is CAISEGRGYNEQFF. CDR3 nucleotide sequence: TGTGCCATCAGTGAGGGCAGGGGCTACAATGAGCAGTTCTTC.

The chain recombines TRBV20-1 with TRBJ2-5; D is ambiguous. This CDR3 contains 11 residues. Germline loops: CDR1 DFQATT, CDR2 SNEGSKA (reference sequence). Trimming cost V 6 bases and J 5 bases, with 10 bases left between them. CDR3 nucleotide sequence: TGCAGTGCCGAAAACGGGGAGACCCAGTACTTC. Translation gives CSAENGETQYF.

This clonotype showed up many times. CDR3 protein: CASSPGLTVLSTDTQYF. The CDR3 DNA reads as TGTGCCAGCAGCCCCGGTTTAACGGTTCTTAGCACAGATACGCAGTATTTT. The chain joins TRBV11-2 to TRBJ2-3; no firm D call. CDR1 is SGHAT and CDR2 is FQNNGV in the germline V gene. V was cut by 5 bases and J by 0 bases, with 18 bases left in between. The CDR3 is 17 amino acids.

This clonotype was seen many times. The chain links TRBV20-1 to TRBJ2-1, with D possibly matching TRBD2 (6 bases). Germline CDR1 and CDR2: DFQATT and SNEGSKA (reference sequence). Trimming took 6 bases from V and 4 from J, leaving 16 bases between them. The CDR3 extends over 14 amino acids. Here the CDR3 reads CSAPAGLLYNEQFF. The CDR3 nucleotides read TGCAGTGCCCCCGCGGGGCTTTTGTACAATGAGCAGTTCTTC.

This clonotype was recorded at least ten times. The chain couples TRBV12-3 or TRBV12-4 to TRBJ1-1, with TRBD1 matching 8 bases. This CDR3 is built from 14 residues. The V gene end was trimmed by 3 bases and the J gene end by 7 bases; junction bases not matched to a gene: 7. CDR3 DNA: TGTGCCAGCAGTTTCTGGGACAGGCGCAGTGAAGCTTTCTTT. Amino acids: CASSFWDRRSEAFF.

The table lists this clonotype with many counts. J is TRBJ2-3 and V is TRBV12-3 or TRBV12-4, with unresolved D. Deletions cut 5 bases from V and 4 bases from J, with 7 bases between. This CDR3 contains 12 residues. CDR3 sequence reads: CASSLVADTQYF. The CDR3 nucleotides are TGTGCCAGCAGTCTAGTGGCAGATACGCAGTATTTT.

DNA of the CDR3: TGTGCCAGATGCCGACAGGTTAGCAATCAGCCCCAGCATTTT. Amino acids: CARCRQVSNQPQHF. This chain joins TRBV14 and TRBJ1-5, with D maybe TRBD1 (6 bases). With 9 bases removed from V and 0 bases from J, the gap between germline ends came to 12 bases. The CDR3 sequence is 14 residues long. CDR1 SGHDN and CDR2 FVKESK come from the germline V gene.

Notes on this clonotype: It may be a read error: a sequence one base away is much more abundant. V gene TRBV10-3 combines with J gene TRBJ1-2, with D hard to call. Germline V gives CDR1 ENHRY, CDR2 SYGVKD. Trimming stripped 4 bases from V and 5 bases from J, with 11 bases between. CDR3 length: 13 residues. For the CDR3, the DNA is TGTGCCATCAGTGGACGGTCCGGGTATGGCTACACCTTC. Translated: CAISGRSGYGYTF.

This clonotype was seen at least ten times. The chain carries TRBV29-1 and TRBJ2-2; D remains ambiguous. Deletions cut 8 bases from V and 7 bases from J, with 11 bases between. This CDR3 region has 11 residues. The germline V gene encodes CDR1 SQVTM and CDR2 ANQGSEA. CDR3 bases: TGCAGCCTTGGGGTTGGCGGGGAGCTGTTTTTT. This gives the protein CSLGVGGELFF.

Of note for this clonotype: This may be a read error: a much more frequent sequence differs by one nucleotide. The rearrangement links TRBV3-1 to TRBJ2-3; D is perhaps TRBD1 (6 bases). V shed 5 bases and J shed 3 bases, with 15 bases lying between them. This CDR3 region has 15 residues. Germline values: CDR1 LGHDT, CDR2 YNNKEL (reference sequence). CDR3 in amino acids: CASSSNRVQTDTQYF. The CDR3, as DNA: TGTGCCAGCAGCTCTAACAGGGTTCAGACAGATACGCAGTATTTT.